Below are 27 T cell receptor beta chains sequenced from a single sample in a study of siplizumab effects on memory and regulatory T cells. Sequencing used immunoSEQ multiplex PCR; TCRdb keeps in-frame clones, though not all of them. The table records over 80,000 clones, about 95% of them present only once. Source material: non-Treg CD4+ T cells sorted from blood. The receptors were gathered from a human donor in good health.

This clone was observed once. The rearrangement links TRBV5-6 to TRBJ2-7; 9 bases agree with TRBD1. Germline CDR1 and CDR2: SGHDT and YYEEEE. Trimming removed 3 bases from V and 2 bases from J; junction bases left unmatched: 9. There are 16 residues in the CDR3. The CDR3 is CASSWTGEMRTYEQYF. The CDR3 DNA reads as TGTGCCAGCAGCTGGACAGGGGAAATGAGGACCTACGAGCAGTACTTC.

The chain recombines TRBV5-6 with TRBJ2-2, with a weak D call TRBD2 (6 bases). The CDR3 covers 16 residues. CDR1 and CDR2 (germline): SGHDT, YYEEEE. Trimming took off 3 bases at V and 5 bases at J, with 17 bases between the two ends. The DNA of the CDR3 is TGTGCCAGCAGCTGGCCGGGACCCGGGGGAACCGGGGAGCTGTTTTTT. Protein: CASSWPGPGGTGELFF. The full variable domain, rest sourced from reference TRBV5-6 and TRBJ2-2, is DAGVTQSPTHLIKTRGQQVTLRCSPKSGHDTVSWYQQALGQGPQFIFQYYEEEERQRGNFPDRFSGHQFPNYSSELNVNALLLGDSALYLCASSWPGPGGTGELFFGEGSRLTVL.

The J gene is TRBJ2-3, the V gene TRBV28; D might be TRBD1 or TRBD2, each matching 6 bases. Trimming stripped 10 bases from V and 2 bases from J, with 16 bases between. The CDR3 runs to 14 residues. Per germline, CDR1 MDHEN and CDR2 SYDVKM. The CDR3 reads CATMKGGNTDTQYF. The DNA of the CDR3 is TGTGCCACCATGAAAGGGGGGAACACAGATACGCAGTATTTT.

This clone was observed once. This chain uses TRBV7-8 with TRBJ1-1, with D unresolved. CDR1 SGHVS and CDR2 FQNEAQ come from the germline V gene. The CDR3 totals 13 residues. V dropped 5 bases and J dropped 5 bases, with 12 bases sitting between them. This chain's CDR3 is CASSPKLGTEAFF. The CDR3 DNA is TGTGCCAGCAGCCCGAAGTTGGGTACTGAAGCTTTCTTT.

The CDR3 coding sequence is TGCGCCAGCAGCTCCTTAACCCGATCCTATGGCTACACCTTC. Encoded protein: CASSSLTRSYGYTF. V gene TRBV5-1 combines with J gene TRBJ1-2; the D is unclear. The CDR3 loop spans 14 amino acids. Germline V CDR1 and CDR2: SGHRS, YFSETQ. The V gene lost 3 bases and the J gene lost 4 bases, with 13 bases spanning the gap.

The V call is TRBV2, the J call TRBJ2-7; perhaps TRBD2 as D (6 bases). The CDR3 length is 15 residues. V was pared by 4 bases and J by 2 bases, with 15 bases between. Germline assignment: CDR1 SNHLY and CDR2 FYNNEI. As DNA, the CDR3 is TGTGCCAGCAGTGTAGGCGGGGCACGGGCCTACGAGCAGTACTTC. Its protein product is CASSVGGARAYEQYF.

V usage is TRBV5-1 and J usage is TRBJ1-2; the D gene is possibly TRBD1 (5 bases). This CDR3 has 13 amino acids. The germline V gene has CDR1 SGHRS and CDR2 YFSETQ. With 5 bases removed from V and 0 bases from J, the gap between germline ends came to 8 bases. The CDR3 DNA reads TGCGCCAGCAGTAGGGACCCTAACTATGGCTACACCTTC. Translated: CASSRDPNYGYTF.

V gene TRBV27 combines with J gene TRBJ2-2; the match to TRBD1 covers 7 bases. Germline trimming cut 3 bases from V and 2 bases from J; bases unmatched to any gene: 6. The length of the CDR3 is 16 residues. Germline values: CDR1 MNHEY, CDR2 SMNVEV (reference sequence). The CDR3 DNA is TGTGCCAGCAGTTTCTCGGGACAGTACAACACCGGGGAGCTGTTTTTT. It codes for CASSFSGQYNTGELFF.

V gene TRBV5-1 combines with J gene TRBJ2-7; D not resolved. The CDR3 totals 14 residues. V was pared by 0 bases and J by 2 bases, with 9 bases between. Germline CDR1 SGHRS, CDR2 YFSETQ. For the CDR3, the DNA is TGCGCCAGCAGCTTGGTCGTCTCCCCCTACGAGCAGTACTTC. Amino acids: CASSLVVSPYEQYF.

This clone was seen only once. The V and J genes are TRBV5-1 and TRBJ2-3; 13 bases match TRBD2. CDR3 size: 17 residues. The J segment lost 5 bases and the V segment lost 3 bases, leaving 9 bases of the junction unmatched. Germline V gene lookup returns CDR1 SGHRS and CDR2 YFSETQ. The CDR3 protein is CASSWVGLAGVIDTQYF. The CDR3 coding sequence is TGCGCCAGCAGCTGGGTCGGACTAGCGGGAGTGATAGATACGCAGTATTTT. The variable domain in full, completed from reference TRBV5-1 and TRBJ2-3, reads KAGVTQTPRYLIKTRGQQVTLSCSPISGHRSVSWYQQTPGQGLQFLFEYFSETQRNKGNFPGRFSGRQFSNSRSEMNVSTLELGDSALYLCASSWVGLAGVIDTQYFGPGTRLTVL.

V gene TRBV28 combines with J gene TRBJ2-5; D unresolved. The CDR3 totals 15 residues. Trimming cost V 7 bases and J 5 bases, with 20 bases left between them. Germline V gene data show CDR1 as MDHEN and CDR2 as SYDVKM. The DNA of the CDR3 is TGTGCCAGCATGGGTCGTCCCGGGTTTGTGGAGACCCAGTACTTC. Translation: CASMGRPGFVETQYF.

This chain uses TRBV6-6 with TRBJ2-7; D possibly uses TRBD1 or TRBD2 (5 bases each). The CDR3 runs to 13 residues. The germline V and J ends were trimmed by 5 bases and 2 bases, with 10 bases remaining between them. Germline CDR1 MNHNY, CDR2 SVGAGI (reference sequence). CDR3: CASSRDETYEQYF. CDR3 nucleotides: TGTGCCAGCAGTAGGGACGAGACCTACGAGCAGTACTTC.

This chain joins TRBV28 and TRBJ2-2, with 10 bases fitting TRBD2. Per germline, CDR1 MDHEN and CDR2 SYDVKM. V dropped 6 bases and J dropped 3; count of bases not matched to a gene: 4. The CDR3 is 15 amino acids. CDR3 region: CASRWGTSDTGELFF. DNA for the CDR3: TGTGCCAGCAGATGGGGGACTAGCGACACCGGGGAGCTGTTTTTT.

This clone has only a few counts. The chain employs TRBV7-9 and TRBJ1-3; the D is unclear. The CDR3 is 14 amino acids. V was clipped by 3 bases and J by 0 bases, with 6 bases between them. CDR1 and CDR2 (germline): SEHNR, FQNEAQ (reference sequence). CDR3 in DNA: TGTGCCAGCAGCTTTCCGAGCTCTGGAAACACCATATATTTT. Its translation: CASSFPSSGNTIYF. The whole variable domain, filled in from reference TRBV7-9 and TRBJ1-3, reads DTGVSQNPRHKITKRGQNVTFRCDPISEHNRLYWYRQTLGQGPEFLTYFQNEAQLEKSRLLSDRFSAERPKGSFSTLEIQRTEQGDSAMYLCASSFPSSGNTIYFGEGSWLTVV.

In this sample, this clone turned up once. The chain recombines TRBV6-6 with TRBJ2-1; tentative D call: TRBD1 (5 bases). Trimming cost V 7 bases and J 6 bases, with 10 bases left between them. The germline V gene encodes CDR1 MNHNY and CDR2 SVGAGI (reference sequence). This CDR3 has 12 amino acids. In nucleotides, the CDR3 is TGTGCCAGCATGGAAGGGGCCAATGAGCAGTTCTTC. It codes for CASMEGANEQFF.

J is TRBJ2-7 and V is TRBV4-1, with 7 positions matching TRBD1. V gave up 4 bases and J gave up 6 bases; unmatched junction bases: 12. CDR3 length: 15 residues. In germline, CDR1 is MGHRA, CDR2 YSYEKL. This CDR3 is CASSLLTGTISEQYF. CDR3 DNA: TGCGCCAGCAGCCTCCTGACAGGGACGATTTCCGAGCAGTACTTC.

The chain links TRBV28 to TRBJ2-7, with D possibly being TRBD2 (6 bases). The germline CDR1 and CDR2 sequences are MDHEN and SYDVKM. With 6 bases removed from V and 2 bases from J, the gap between germline ends came to 17 bases. The CDR3 spans 15 residues. DNA of the CDR3: TGTGCCAGCAGCCCGGGAGTGAGTCCAGCCTACGAGCAGTACTTC. Residues: CASSPGVSPAYEQYF.

The chain has TRBV28 and TRBJ2-5; D remains ambiguous. The CDR3 is 11 residues long. CDR1 is MDHEN and CDR2 is SYDVKM in the germline V gene. V lost 6 bases and J lost 5, with 7 bases in between. The CDR3 nucleotides are TGTGCCAGCAGCTCTGGGGAGACCCAGTACTTC. Its protein is CASSSGETQYF.

This chain links TRBV21-1 with TRBJ2-5. TRBV21-1 is shown as a pseudogene. This CDR3 is 16 amino acids long. CDR3 nucleotide sequence: TGTGCCAGCTCCCCGGCCCGTTGTGGGATAAGGGAGACCCAGTACTTC. Its translation is CASSPARCGIRETQYF.

This chain joins TRBV15 and TRBJ2-2; TRBD1 matches at 8 bases. With 3 bases clipped from V and 6 bases from J, the junction kept 6 bases outside the gene matches. There are 15 residues in the CDR3. The germline V gene encodes CDR1 LNHNV and CDR2 YYDKDF (reference sequence). CDR3 nucleotide sequence: TGTGCCACCAGCAGCTTCGGACAGGGTTCCGGGGAGCTGTTTTTT. Its translation: CATSSFGQGSGELFF.

J is TRBJ1-2 and V is TRBV10-3; tentative D call: TRBD1 (5 bases). The CDR3 is 13 amino acids. V was clipped by 2 bases and J by 5 bases, with 9 bases between them. Germline CDR1 is ENHRY and CDR2 is SYGVKD. This CDR3 is CAISEVQGYGYTF. The DNA of the CDR3 is TGTGCCATCAGTGAGGTCCAGGGTTATGGCTACACCTTC.

This chain uses TRBV5-1 with TRBJ1-2, with D tentatively TRBD1 (5 bases). Per germline, CDR1 SGHRS and CDR2 YFSETQ. The germline V and J ends were trimmed by 3 bases and 6 bases, with 15 bases remaining between them. The CDR3 covers 14 residues. CDR3 bases: TGCGCCAGCAGCTGGGACCCGACCCCCGATGGCTACACCTTC. Protein sequence: CASSWDPTPDGYTF. Variable domain in full (rest from reference TRBV5-1 and TRBJ1-2): KAGVTQTPRYLIKTRGQQVTLSCSPISGHRSVSWYQQTPGQGLQFLFEYFSETQRNKGNFPGRFSGRQFSNSRSEMNVSTLELGDSALYLCASSWDPTPDGYTFGSGTRLTVV.

The J gene is TRBJ1-5, the V gene TRBV28; D is possibly TRBD1 (6 bases). CDR1 and CDR2 from the germline V gene are MDHEN and SYDVKM. This CDR3 region has 15 residues. The V and J ends lost 3 bases and 7 bases respectively, with 16 bases between them. The CDR3 sequence: CASSFFLQGYQPQHF. The CDR3 DNA follows: TGTGCCAGCAGTTTTTTCCTACAGGGATACCAGCCCCAGCATTTT.

V gene TRBV29-1 combines with J gene TRBJ1-1, with TRBD1 identical over 7 bases. Germline CDR1 is SQVTM and CDR2 is ANQGSEA. V was pared by 2 bases and J by 5 bases, with 14 bases of the junction left unmatched. The CDR3 length is 16 residues. CDR3 nucleotides: TGCAGCGTTGAAAGCCCGACAGGGCCCGTGGGAACTGAAGCTTTCTTT. Amino acid sequence: CSVESPTGPVGTEAFF.

The rearrangement uses TRBV28 and TRBJ2-3; 9 nucleotides line up with TRBD2. Trimming cost V 3 bases and J 0 bases; bases outside gene matches: 4. This CDR3 has 16 amino acids. Germline CDR1 and CDR2: MDHEN and SYDVKM. CDR3 nucleotide sequence: TGTGCCAGCAGTTTCCCTCTAGCGGGAAGCACAGATACGCAGTATTTT. Protein sequence: CASSFPLAGSTDTQYF.

The chain is built from TRBV7-8 and TRBJ2-5; D call uncertain. The V end was cut by 4 bases, the J end by 5 bases, with 14 bases between. This CDR3 is built from 14 residues. The germline CDR1 and CDR2 sequences are SGHVS and FQNEAQ. CDR3 DNA: TGTGCCAGCAGCTCGGCCCAAGGCGCGGAGACCCAGTACTTC. Residues: CASSSAQGAETQYF.

V usage is TRBV30 and J usage is TRBJ1-4, with D perhaps matching TRBD1 (5 bases). Looked up from germline, CDR1 is GTSNPN and CDR2 is SVGIG (reference sequence). V lost 0 bases and J lost 8, with 19 bases in between. This CDR3 comprises 16 residues. The CDR3, as DNA: TGTGCCTGGAGTGTATATGGCACGGGGGTTGGGGAAAAACTGTTTTTT. Protein: CAWSVYGTGVGEKLFF.